The 23 T cell receptor beta chains presented below share a single source sample, sequenced in a study of T-cell reconstitution after alpha-beta-depleted transplantation in children. The TCRbeta library was prepared with unique molecular identifiers. TCRdb fed the PCR reads into MiXCR, producing one record per CDR3 protein. The sample includes fewer than 550,000 distinct CDR3 sequences, about 10% of them seen just once. The specimen was PBMCs, collected before TCRalphabeta/CD19-depleted stem cell transplant. The receptors originated from a child aged 2-15 years with inherited bone marrow failure, due to receive a stem cell transplant.

This clonotype occurred many times. The V gene is TRBV27, the J gene TRBJ2-1; 14 bases map to TRBD2. The CDR3 has 16 amino acids. Germline V gene sequence: CDR1 MNHEY, CDR2 SMNVEV (reference sequence). The V and J ends lost 5 bases and 7 bases, in that order; junction bases with no gene match: 7. The CDR3 loop reads CASSAGTSGSPNEQFF. The CDR3 nucleotides read TGTGCCAGCAGTGCCGGGACTAGCGGGAGTCCAAATGAGCAGTTCTTC.

This clonotype was detected many times. The chain carries TRBV5-1 and TRBJ2-7; 12 nucleotides line up with TRBD2. The CDR3 runs to 16 residues. V dropped 4 bases and J dropped 0; count of bases not matched to a gene: 5. The germline gives CDR1 SGHRS, CDR2 YFSETQ. CDR3 sequence: CASSHGTSGYSYEQYF. The DNA of the CDR3 is TGCGCCAGCAGCCACGGGACTAGCGGGTACTCCTACGAGCAGTACTTC.

In this sample, this clonotype turned up many times. The chain is built from TRBV5-1 and TRBJ2-5; 14 positions agree with TRBD2. Germline trimming cut 1 base from V and 2 bases from J; bases unmatched to any gene: 19. Germline values: CDR1 SGHRS, CDR2 YFSETQ. There are 22 residues in the CDR3. The CDR3 sequence: CASSLPTGTSGSSGYRQETQYF. The CDR3 DNA sequence: TGCGCCAGCAGCTTGCCTACCGGGACTAGCGGGAGCTCTGGTTATCGACAAGAGACCCAGTACTTC.

This clonotype was picked up a small number of times. This rearrangement joins TRBV30 to TRBJ2-7, with a possible D match to TRBD1 (5 bases). Germline V gene sequence: CDR1 GTSNPN, CDR2 SVGIG (reference sequence). The V end lost 7 bases, the J end lost 2 bases, and 15 bases lay between the germline ends. CDR3 length: 13 residues. The CDR3 DNA follows: TGTGCCTTGGATGATTCAGGGCCCTACGAGCAGTACTTC. This encodes CALDDSGPYEQYF.

This clonotype showed up many times. The V call is TRBV11-2, the J call TRBJ2-7, with TRBD1 as a possible D gene (6 bases). The CDR3 length is 12 residues. The V end lost 4 bases, the J end lost 5 bases, and 9 bases lay between the germline ends. Per germline, CDR1 SGHAT and CDR2 FQNNGV. CDR3 residues: CASSSQGNEQYF. Here the CDR3 DNA reads TGTGCCAGCAGCTCGCAGGGGAACGAGCAGTACTTC.

The CDR3 region is CSVEGRGPYNEQFF. CDR3 nucleotides: TGCAGCGTTGAGGGCAGGGGGCCATACAATGAGCAGTTCTTC. The gene calls are TRBV29-1 and TRBJ2-1; 8 nucleotides match TRBD1. Germline trimming cut 3 bases from V and 4 bases from J; bases unmatched to any gene: 5. The CDR3 has 14 residues. The germline V gene encodes CDR1 SQVTM and CDR2 ANQGSEA.

This clonotype has more than one count but fewer than ten. The V call is TRBV27, the J call TRBJ2-2; the D gene is possibly TRBD1 (6 bases). With 4 bases removed from V and 7 bases from J, the gap between germline ends came to 19 bases. Germline V CDR1 and CDR2: MNHEY, SMNVEV (reference sequence). CDR3 length: 16 residues. The CDR3 is CASSSPGTKVDGELFF. The CDR3, as DNA: TGTGCCAGCAGTTCCCCCGGGACAAAGGTTGACGGGGAGCTGTTTTTT.

This clonotype showed up many times. The chain has TRBV7-2 and TRBJ2-2, with D unresolved. Germline V gives CDR1 SGHTA, CDR2 FQGNSA. V dropped 1 base and J dropped 6 bases, with 9 bases sitting between them. The CDR3 totals 14 residues. The CDR3 coding sequence is TGTGCCAGCAGCTTAGGGCATCAAGCCGGGGAGCTGTTTTTT. It encodes CASSLGHQAGELFF.

At least ten counts were recorded for this clonotype. The CDR3 sequence: CASSLGPDYNEQFF. CDR3 DNA sequence: TGCGCCAGCAGCTTGGGGCCAGACTACAATGAGCAGTTCTTC. V is TRBV5-1 and J is TRBJ2-1; D is unclear. This CDR3 comprises 14 residues. Germline CDR1 and CDR2: SGHRS and YFSETQ. Trimming took 0 bases from V and 3 from J, leaving 7 bases between them.

The genes are TRBV20-1 and TRBJ2-7; possibly TRBD2 for D (5 bases). Trimming pared 1 base from V and 0 bases from J, leaving 13 bases between. From germline, CDR1 is DFQATT and CDR2 SNEGSKA (reference sequence). The CDR3 is 15 residues long. CDR3 nucleotide sequence: TGCAGTGCTAGAGTACGGCGGGCGTCCTCCTACGAGCAGTACTTC. Protein: CSARVRRASSYEQYF.

Ten or more counts support this clonotype. The CDR3, as DNA: TGCAGCGTGGCCTCTAGCGGGGAGAGCACAGATACGCAGTATTTT. This codes for CSVASSGESTDTQYF. The V call is TRBV29-1, the J call TRBJ2-3, with 9 bases lining up with TRBD2. This CDR3 is 15 amino acids long. V shed 6 bases and J 0 bases; nucleotides not matched to a gene: 7. Germline V gene lookup returns CDR1 SQVTM and CDR2 ANQGSEA.

This clonotype was seen repeatedly, ten times or more. The genes are TRBV7-2 and TRBJ2-5, with a possible D match to TRBD1 (6 bases). Per germline, CDR1 SGHTA and CDR2 FQGNSA. The CDR3 is 17 amino acids. V dropped 1 base and J dropped 5 bases, with 20 bases sitting between them. The CDR3 DNA reads TGTGCCAGCAGCTTAGTGCCGGCAGGGGACCTGATGGAGACCCAGTACTTC. Its protein product is CASSLVPAGDLMETQYF.

In this sample, this clonotype turned up many times. V gene TRBV29-1 combines with J gene TRBJ1-1, with a possible D match to TRBD1 (5 bases). In germline, CDR1 is SQVTM, CDR2 ANQGSEA. This CDR3 spans 11 amino acids. Trimming left V 5 bases short and J 7 bases short, with 11 bases between. The CDR3 reads CSVLGRDEAFF. Written as DNA, the CDR3 is TGCAGCGTTTTGGGACGGGATGAAGCTTTCTTT.

The V gene is TRBV18, the J gene TRBJ2-7; 12 bases agree with TRBD1. Losses at the gene ends were 2 bases for V and 3 bases for J; bases not matched to a gene: 11. This CDR3 contains 18 residues. Germline V gene lookup returns CDR1 KGHSH and CDR2 LQKENI. For the CDR3, the DNA is TGTGCCAGCTCACCAGGGACAGGGGGCGAAAGTCGGTTCTACGAGCAGTACTTC. This codes for CASSPGTGGESRFYEQYF.

In this sample, this clonotype turned up many times. This chain joins TRBV6-5 and TRBJ1-2; no reliable D call. The V gene's germline CDR1 is MNHEY and CDR2 SVGAGI. This CDR3 region has 14 residues. The V gene lost 2 bases and the J gene lost 3 bases, with 10 bases spanning the gap. The CDR3 region has the DNA TGTGCCAGCAGTTACGGTGGAGGGTACTATGGCTACACCTTC. Amino acid sequence: CASSYGGGYYGYTF.

This clonotype was counted at least ten times. The chain links TRBV12-3 or TRBV12-4 to TRBJ2-7; possible D gene TRBD2, 6 bases. Trimming pared 6 bases from V and 2 bases from J, leaving 11 bases between. CDR3 length: 13 residues. The CDR3 here is CASRPGSPYEQYF. The CDR3 coding sequence is TGTGCCAGCAGGCCCGGGAGTCCCTACGAGCAGTACTTC.

This clonotype was counted a few times. This chain connects TRBV5-1 to TRBJ2-1; tentative D call: TRBD1 (7 bases). The CDR3 sequence is 15 residues long. Germline V gene data show CDR1 as SGHRS and CDR2 as YFSETQ. The ends were cut back, 2 bases at V and 6 bases at J, with 15 bases in the middle. CDR3 sequence: CASSFGQGGRNEQFF. Here the CDR3 DNA reads TGCGCCAGCAGCTTCGGCCAGGGGGGTCGCAATGAGCAGTTCTTC.

This clonotype was seen a handful of times. V usage is TRBV15 and J usage is TRBJ2-1; 7 positions agree with TRBD1. Germline CDR1 reads LNHNV; CDR2 reads YYDKDF (reference sequence). The J segment lost 0 bases and the V segment lost 3 bases, leaving 17 bases of the junction unmatched. This CDR3 comprises 20 residues. CDR3 amino acids: CATSSKTGNDLRTSYNEQFF. CDR3 DNA: TGTGCCACCAGCAGCAAGACAGGGAATGACCTCAGGACCTCCTACAATGAGCAGTTCTTC.

This clonotype appeared many times. CDR3 residues: CASSLVGVSPLYEQYF. CDR3 nucleotide sequence: TGTGCCAGCAGCTTAGTAGGGGTTTCTCCCCTCTACGAGCAGTACTTC. The V call is TRBV7-2, the J call TRBJ2-7, with a weak D call TRBD1 (5 bases). Between the trimmed V and J ends, which lost 1 base and 3 bases, there was a span of 16 bases. This CDR3 is built from 16 residues. The V gene's germline CDR1 is SGHTA and CDR2 FQGNSA.

This clonotype was seen a few times. The chain uses TRBV29-1 and TRBJ2-5; D is perhaps TRBD2 (5 bases). The CDR3 is made up of 14 amino acids. Germline V gene lookup returns CDR1 SQVTM and CDR2 ANQGSEA. The V end was cut by 4 bases, the J end by 0 bases, with 12 bases between. CDR3 coding DNA: TGCAGCGTTGCCGATCCGGGGAACCAAGAGACCCAGTACTTC. Translating gives CSVADPGNQETQYF.

This clonotype was counted between two and nine times. The chain recombines TRBV20-1 with TRBJ2-3, with D uncertain. The CDR3 sequence is 14 residues long. Germline V lookup: CDR1 DFQATT, CDR2 SNEGSKA (reference sequence). V shed 3 bases and J shed 0 bases, with 10 bases lying between them. CDR3 in amino acids: CSARTPISTDTQYF. The CDR3 DNA reads as TGCAGTGCTAGGACTCCGATTAGCACAGATACGCAGTATTTT.

This clonotype was seen repeatedly, ten times or more. V gene TRBV20-1 combines with J gene TRBJ2-2, with D perhaps matching TRBD1 (6 bases). CDR3 size: 15 residues. V was shortened by 2 bases and J by 6 bases, with 16 bases between the two germline ends. Germline V gene sequence: CDR1 DFQATT, CDR2 SNEGSKA (reference sequence). The CDR3, as DNA: TGCAGTGCTAGAATAGCACAGGGAAATCCCGGGGAGCTGTTTTTT. It is translated as CSARIAQGNPGELFF.

This clonotype came up many times. The chain is built from TRBV12-3 or TRBV12-4 and TRBJ2-7, with 7 bases aligning to TRBD2. There are 15 residues in the CDR3. V gave up 5 bases and J gave up 3 bases; unmatched junction bases: 10. The CDR3 DNA is TGTGCCAGCAGTGTAGGGAGGGAGCGCCACTACGAGCAGTACTTC. Its translation is CASSVGRERHYEQYF.